This entry lists 30 T cell receptor beta chains sequenced from one sample in a study of T cell changes during pregnancy in multiple sclerosis. Method: immunoSEQ multiplex PCR; TCRdb's copy keeps in-frame clones and lacks some. The sample gives under 90,000 clones, over 85% of which show up once; approximately 4% is in the top ten. The sequences come from peripheral blood, collected after pregnancy. The origin of the receptors is a female donor in good health, enrolled as a control in a pregnancy study.

The V call is TRBV6-1, the J call TRBJ2-7; D perhaps matches TRBD1 (5 bases). The CDR3 length is 14 residues. The germline CDR1 and CDR2 sequences are MNHNS and SASEGT. The germline V and J ends were trimmed by 6 bases and 3 bases, with 15 bases remaining between them. The CDR3 region has the DNA TGTGCCAGCAGAACTGACAGAATTGGCTACGAGCAGTACTTC. It translates to CASRTDRIGYEQYF.

This sequence joins TRBV7-2 and TRBJ2-7, with TRBD2 identical over 7 bases. V shed 1 base and J 1 base; nucleotides not matched to a gene: 4. Germline assignment: CDR1 SGHTA and CDR2 FQGNSA. The CDR3 has 15 residues. The CDR3, as DNA: TGTGCCAGCAGCTTAGGACTAGCTCGTTCCTACGAGCAGTACTTC. Translation gives CASSLGLARSYEQYF.

This chain connects TRBV7-2 to TRBJ1-5, with D tentatively TRBD1 (5 bases). CDR1 is SGHTA and CDR2 is FQGNSA in the germline V gene. This CDR3 contains 17 residues. V lost 4 bases and J lost 0, with 16 bases in between. CDR3 amino acids: CASSSGGDGLSNQPQHF. Here the CDR3 DNA reads TGTGCCAGCAGCTCGGGGGGAGACGGACTTAGCAATCAGCCCCAGCATTTT.

The chain links TRBV5-1 to TRBJ2-1; D uncertain. The V end lost 5 bases, the J end lost 0 bases, and 15 bases lay between the germline ends. This CDR3 has 16 residues. CDR1 is SGHRS and CDR2 is YFSETQ in the germline V gene. The CDR3: CASRGGFLSSYNEQFF. For the CDR3, the DNA is TGCGCCAGCAGAGGCGGCTTCTTAAGCTCCTACAATGAGCAGTTCTTC.

The chain uses TRBV9 and TRBJ1-2, with D perhaps TRBD1 (6 bases). The length of the CDR3 is 13 residues. Trimming left V 2 bases short and J 4 bases short, with 9 bases between. The germline V gene encodes CDR1 SGDLS and CDR2 YYNGEE. CDR3 coding DNA: TGTGCCAGCAGCGTGGGGGGGGCCTATGGCTACACCTTC. Amino acids: CASSVGGAYGYTF.

The chain joins TRBV28 to TRBJ1-1, with 7 bases fitting TRBD1. This CDR3 comprises 14 residues. V lost 6 bases and J lost 0; bases outside the gene matches: 4. The germline V gene has CDR1 MDHEN and CDR2 SYDVKM. The CDR3 coding sequence is TGTGCCAGCAGACTCGGACAGGTGAACACTGAAGCTTTCTTT. Translated: CASRLGQVNTEAFF.

The chain has TRBV2 and TRBJ2-2; 11 positions match TRBD2. Germline CDR1 SNHLY, CDR2 FYNNEI. V shed 1 base and J 6 bases; nucleotides not matched to a gene: 1. The length of the CDR3 is 15 residues. Here the CDR3 reads CASSEGSGRAGELFF. As DNA, the CDR3 is TGTGCCAGCAGTGAAGGTAGCGGGAGGGCCGGGGAGCTGTTTTTT.

This chain links TRBV7-2 with TRBJ1-1; 8 positions agree with TRBD1. This CDR3 has 18 residues. The V segment lost 6 bases and the J segment 1 base; nucleotides outside the gene matches: 16. CDR1 is SGHTA, CDR2 FQGNSA, per germline. The CDR3 region has the DNA TGTGCCAGCAGGTCTGACAGGGGAAGAGTGAGGGGGAACACTGAAGCTTTCTTT. It specifies CASRSDRGRVRGNTEAFF.

The rearrangement joins TRBV5-1 to TRBJ2-3; 10 nucleotides align to TRBD1. Trimming removed 4 bases from V and 4 bases from J; junction bases left unmatched: 6. Germline-derived CDR1 and CDR2 are SGHRS and YFSETQ. CDR3 length: 15 amino acids. In nucleotides, the CDR3 is TGCGCCAGCAGCCCCGGACAGGGGGTGGCAGATACGCAGTATTTT. This encodes CASSPGQGVADTQYF.

V gene TRBV2 combines with J gene TRBJ2-1; D possibly corresponds to TRBD2 (6 bases). The length of the CDR3 is 12 residues. V lost 6 bases to trimming and J lost 15 bases, with 18 bases between them. The germline V gene encodes CDR1 SNHLY and CDR2 FYNNEI. The CDR3 coding sequence is TGTGCCAGCAGCTTGGGACTCCCGATTCTGTTCTTC. As protein: CASSLGLPILFF.

The chain has TRBV6-4 and TRBJ2-1, with 11 bases fitting TRBD2. Looked up from germline, CDR1 is MRHNA and CDR2 is SNTAGT. The junction had 4 bases not matched to a gene; V was cut back by 3 bases and J by 0 bases. The CDR3 is 17 residues long. CDR3 sequence: CASSETSGGRSYNEQFF. CDR3 DNA: TGTGCCAGCAGTGAAACTAGCGGGGGCCGCTCCTACAATGAGCAGTTCTTC.

The rearrangement joins TRBV7-6 to TRBJ2-2; TRBD1 aligns across 12 bases. Trimming removed 0 bases from V and 4 bases from J; junction bases left unmatched: 6. The CDR3 covers 18 residues. Germline V lookup: CDR1 SGHVS, CDR2 FNYEAQ. CDR3 protein: CASSLAPGQGASTGELFF. CDR3 DNA: TGTGCCAGCAGCTTAGCCCCGGGACAGGGGGCATCCACCGGGGAGCTGTTTTTT.

This chain uses TRBV9 with TRBJ2-3; D gene uncertain. This CDR3 is built from 12 residues. Trimming shortened V by 3 bases and J by 4 bases, and 6 bases separated the two germline ends. Germline values: CDR1 SGDLS, CDR2 YYNGEE. CDR3 sequence: CASSEAPDTQYF. The CDR3 DNA is TGTGCCAGCAGCGAAGCACCAGATACGCAGTATTTT.

This chain links TRBV2 with TRBJ2-1; 10 bases align to TRBD1. The CDR3 runs to 14 residues. Germline CDR1 SNHLY, CDR2 FYNNEI. Trimming removed 8 bases from V and 5 bases from J; junction bases left unmatched: 6. For the CDR3, the DNA is TGTGCCAGCTCTTCCGGGACAGGGGACAATGAGCAGTTCTTC. Its translation: CASSSGTGDNEQFF.

There are a few counts of this clone. The chain has TRBV15 and TRBJ1-5; D possibly corresponds to TRBD1 (6 bases). V dropped 8 bases and J dropped 1 base, with 9 bases sitting between them. In germline, CDR1 is LNHNV, CDR2 YYDKDF (reference sequence). The CDR3 sequence is 13 residues long. The CDR3 here is CATAQGSNQPQHF. The CDR3, as DNA: TGTGCCACCGCTCAGGGGAGCAATCAGCCCCAGCATTTT.

The chain uses TRBV5-1 and TRBJ1-6; 10 bases agree with TRBD1. Germline lookup yields CDR1 SGHRS and CDR2 YFSETQ. The CDR3 contains 17 residues. The J segment lost 1 base and the V segment lost 5 bases, leaving 6 bases of the junction unmatched. CDR3: CASRGGQGGSYNSPLHF. The DNA of the CDR3 is TGCGCCAGCAGGGGCGGACAGGGGGGTTCCTATAATTCACCCCTCCACTTT. Complete variable domain (other parts from reference TRBV5-1 and TRBJ1-6): KAGVTQTPRYLIKTRGQQVTLSCSPISGHRSVSWYQQTPGQGLQFLFEYFSETQRNKGNFPGRFSGRQFSNSRSEMNVSTLELGDSALYLCASRGGQGGSYNSPLHFGNGTRLTVT.

This chain links TRBV6-5 with TRBJ2-7; 11 bases fit TRBD2. The CDR3 extends over 15 amino acids. Germline V gene lookup returns CDR1 MNHEY and CDR2 SVGAGI. The V and J ends lost 5 bases and 4 bases, in that order; junction bases with no gene match: 7. The CDR3 DNA reads TGTGCCAGCAGTATTCGACTAGCGGGGATTTACGAGCAGTACTTC. Residues: CASSIRLAGIYEQYF.

The V gene is TRBV10-3, the J gene TRBJ2-7; TRBD2 aligns across 13 bases. The CDR3 extends over 17 amino acids. J lost 3 bases, V lost 4 bases, and 9 bases had no gene match. Germline V lookup: CDR1 ENHRY, CDR2 SYGVKD. This CDR3 reads CAISGGEGTSGVYEQYF. Written as DNA, the CDR3 is TGTGCCATCAGTGGTGGGGAAGGGACTAGCGGGGTCTACGAGCAGTACTTC.

This rearrangement joins TRBV18 to TRBJ2-5; D gene uncertain. CDR1 is KGHSH and CDR2 is LQKENI in the germline V gene. This CDR3 has 15 residues. V lost 1 base to trimming and J lost 4 bases, with 13 bases between them. CDR3 nucleotide sequence: TGTGCCAGCTCACCACGAGATAGCCGCGGAGAGACCCAGTACTTC. It translates to CASSPRDSRGETQYF.

This chain connects TRBV29-1 to TRBJ2-7, with D possibly being TRBD1 (6 bases). CDR3 length: 13 residues. Trimming took 7 bases from V and 2 from J, leaving 15 bases between them. Per the germline V gene, CDR1 is SQVTM and CDR2 is ANQGSEA. The CDR3 coding sequence is TGCAGCGCGACCTTGACAGGAACCTACGAGCAGTACTTC. As protein: CSATLTGTYEQYF.

This chain uses TRBV5-1 with TRBJ2-1; 10 nucleotides agree with TRBD2. This CDR3 has 15 residues. Germline V gene lookup returns CDR1 SGHRS and CDR2 YFSETQ. With V trimmed by 0 bases and J by 10 bases, 7 bases remained unmatched. As DNA, the CDR3 is TGCGCCAGCAGCTTGGGTGCTAGCGGGAGTCGGGAGCAGTTCTTC. Amino acids: CASSLGASGSREQFF.

V is TRBV5-4 and J is TRBJ2-7; the D gene is possibly TRBD2 (7 bases). Trimming took 0 bases from V and 3 from J, leaving 22 bases between them. Germline-derived CDR1 and CDR2 are SGHNT and YYREEE (reference sequence). The CDR3 runs to 18 residues. CDR3 protein: CASSLGLMGGALNYEQYF. CDR3 nucleotide sequence: TGTGCCAGCAGCTTGGGCCTAATGGGGGGGGCCCTAAACTACGAGCAGTACTTC.

The CDR3: CASSFSGEQYF. CDR3 DNA: TGCGCCAGCAGCTTTAGCGGCGAGCAGTACTTC. The rearrangement uses TRBV5-1 and TRBJ2-7; tentative D call: TRBD2 (6 bases). CDR3 length: 11 amino acids. The germline V gene has CDR1 SGHRS and CDR2 YFSETQ. V lost 2 bases and J 6 bases, leaving 6 bases between the germline ends.

The chain combines TRBV5-1 with TRBJ1-5; 8 bases are a match to TRBD1. Germline assignment: CDR1 SGHRS and CDR2 YFSETQ. The junction had 9 bases not matched to a gene; V was cut back by 4 bases and J by 9 bases. This CDR3 is built from 14 residues. The CDR3 is CASSPSGGPSPQHF. The CDR3 coding sequence is TGCGCCAGCAGCCCCTCAGGGGGCCCATCGCCCCAGCATTTT.

The rearrangement links TRBV28 to TRBJ1-2; possible D gene TRBD1, 6 bases. The CDR3 sequence is 13 residues long. Trimming stripped 5 bases from V and 8 bases from J, with 15 bases between. The V gene's germline CDR1 is MDHEN and CDR2 SYDVKM. CDR3 bases: TGTGCCAGCAGTACACTACAGGGTAACGGCTACACCTTC. Residues: CASSTLQGNGYTF.

The V and J genes are TRBV4-1 and TRBJ1-1; D gene unclear. The CDR3 has 15 residues. Per the germline V gene, CDR1 is MGHRA and CDR2 is YSYEKL. Trimming cost V 0 bases and J 6 bases, with 14 bases left between them. The CDR3 coding sequence is TGCGCCAGCAGCCAAGATCAGCGGGCAGAGTCTGAAGCTTTCTTT. Amino acids: CASSQDQRAESEAFF.

This chain links TRBV7-2 with TRBJ2-2; the D gene is possibly TRBD2 (6 bases). The CDR3 loop spans 16 amino acids. V lost 1 base and J 7 bases, leaving 16 bases between the germline ends. CDR1 and CDR2 (germline): SGHTA, FQGNSA. In nucleotides, the CDR3 is TGTGCCAGCAGCTTAGTCCATCCGGGAGTGAGCGGGGAGCTGTTTTTT. Amino acid sequence: CASSLVHPGVSGELFF.

This chain joins TRBV11-3 and TRBJ2-1, with TRBD1 matching over 10 bases. CDR3 length: 15 amino acids. The germline CDR1 and CDR2 sequences are SGHNT and YENEEA. V gave up 5 bases and J gave up 4 bases; unmatched junction bases: 5. This chain's CDR3 is CASSPRDRGYNEQFF. The CDR3 DNA reads TGTGCCAGCAGCCCCCGGGACAGGGGATACAATGAGCAGTTCTTC.

The genes are TRBV7-8 and TRBJ2-4; 7 bases fit TRBD1. Trimming cost V 5 bases and J 0 bases; bases outside gene matches: 4. CDR3 length: 15 amino acids. In germline, CDR1 is SGHVS, CDR2 FQNEAQ. The CDR3 nucleotides read TGTGCCAGCAGCCGGGACAGATTAGCCAAAAACATTCAGTACTTC. Translated, it gives CASSRDRLAKNIQYF.

V and J are TRBV19 and TRBJ2-1, with 11 nucleotides matching TRBD1. Germline V gene lookup returns CDR1 LNHDA and CDR2 SQIVND (reference sequence). Trimming at V came to 5 bases and at J to 6 bases, leaving 18 bases not matched to a gene. CDR3 length equals 19 residues. CDR3 sequence reads: CASSAPSHPDRGRINEQFF. CDR3 nucleotides: TGTGCCAGTAGTGCTCCTTCCCACCCGGACAGGGGGCGTATCAATGAGCAGTTCTTC.